One sample yielded the 28 T cell receptor beta chains listed below, sequenced in a study of PD-L1 blockade in urothelial cancer (dated by TCRdb to about 2017). Receptors were amplified or captured by the immunoSEQ multiplex PCR assay. The table was pulled from immuneACCESS by TCRdb, which kept in-frame rearrangements only. Such tables lose some clones; where checked, under half of the loss comes from unresolved V genes, and the rest has no known cause. The sample yields approximately 32,000 clones; approximately 80% were counted once. In total, the top ten clones hold 3% to 4.5% of the sample. This specimen was PBMCs, taken around atezolizumab (anti-PD-L1) treatment. The receptors come from an older man with urothelial cancer.

The sample holds a few counts of this clone. The CDR3 region is CASSYSSDTEAFF. CDR3 nucleotides: TGTGCCAGCAGTTACTCCAGTGACACTGAAGCTTTCTTT. The chain links TRBV6-6 to TRBJ1-1; no reliable D call. CDR1 and CDR2 from the germline V gene are MNHNY and SVGAGI (reference sequence). CDR3 length: 13 amino acids. The V and J ends lost 0 bases and 3 bases respectively, with 5 bases between them.

This clone was counted between two and nine times. The chain recombines TRBV18 with TRBJ2-5; D perhaps matches TRBD2 (5 bases). Trimming took 2 bases from V and 1 from J, leaving 5 bases between them. There are 13 residues in the CDR3. The germline V gene has CDR1 KGHSH and CDR2 LQKENI. In nucleotides, the CDR3 is TGTGCCAGCTCACCAGGGAGCCAAGAGACCCAGTACTTC. Translated: CASSPGSQETQYF.

The chain recombines TRBV7-2 with TRBJ2-1; maybe TRBD2 (6 bases). V lost 4 bases and J 0 bases, leaving 13 bases between the germline ends. Germline CDR1 reads SGHTA; CDR2 reads FQGNSA. The CDR3 is 16 residues long. The CDR3 coding sequence is TGTGCCAGCAGCTCCATAGCGGTCCCCTCCTACAATGAGCAGTTCTTC. This encodes CASSSIAVPSYNEQFF.

V gene TRBV7-2 combines with J gene TRBJ2-1; 12 bases match TRBD2. Per the germline V gene, CDR1 is SGHTA and CDR2 is FQGNSA. V dropped 2 bases and J dropped 6; count of bases not matched to a gene: 11. CDR3 size: 18 residues. Here the CDR3 DNA reads TGTGCCAGCAGCTTAAGGACTAGCGGGGCGGCAAGAGGCAATGAGCAGTTCTTC. Amino acid sequence: CASSLRTSGAARGNEQFF.

This chain connects TRBV7-8 to TRBJ2-1; 7 nucleotides align to TRBD2. The V gene end was trimmed by 1 base and the J gene end by 10 bases; junction bases not matched to a gene: 4. Germline lookup yields CDR1 SGHVS and CDR2 FQNEAQ. This CDR3 contains 13 residues. CDR3 protein: CASSLGGRGEQFF. The CDR3 DNA follows: TGTGCCAGCAGCTTAGGAGGGAGGGGAGAGCAGTTCTTC. The full variable domain, completed using reference TRBV7-8 and TRBJ2-1, is GAGVSQSPRYKVAKRGQDVALRCDPISGHVSLFWYQQALGQGPEFLTYFQNEAQLDKSGLPSDRFFAERPEGSVSTLKIQRTQQEDSAVYLCASSLGGRGEQFFGPGTRLTVL.

The chain combines TRBV4-2 with TRBJ1-2; TRBD1 aligns across 9 bases. Germline V lookup: CDR1 LGHNA, CDR2 YNFKEQ. This CDR3 is built from 18 residues. The junction had 16 bases not matched to a gene; V was cut back by 2 bases and J by 6 bases. The CDR3 sequence is CASSQQFGTGSWADGYTF. In nucleotides, the CDR3 is TGTGCCAGCAGCCAACAATTCGGGACAGGGTCGTGGGCGGATGGCTACACCTTC.

The rearrangement uses TRBV7-9 and TRBJ2-7; TRBD1 agrees at 9 bases. V was pared by 3 bases and J by 1 base, with 1 base of the junction left unmatched. The CDR3 has 14 residues. Germline V gives CDR1 SEHNR, CDR2 FQNEAQ (reference sequence). CDR3 bases: TGTGCCAGCAGCTTCGGGACAGGGTCCTACGAGCAGTACTTC. It codes for CASSFGTGSYEQYF.

The V and J genes are TRBV29-1 and TRBJ2-1; possible D gene TRBD2, 5 bases. The CDR3 runs to 14 residues. Per germline, CDR1 SQVTM and CDR2 ANQGSEA. The V end lost 7 bases, the J end lost 2 bases, and 15 bases lay between the germline ends. CDR3 protein: CSAGASTTYNEQFF. The CDR3, as DNA: TGCAGCGCTGGTGCTAGCACGACCTACAATGAGCAGTTCTTC.

In this sample, this clone turned up a few times. DNA of the CDR3: TGCGCCAGCAGCTACCAGGGGGATTTCACTGAAGCTTTCTTT. Translation gives CASSYQGDFTEAFF. The chain has TRBV5-1 and TRBJ1-1; 7 bases are shared with TRBD1. Germline assignment: CDR1 SGHRS and CDR2 YFSETQ. The CDR3 runs to 14 residues. V dropped 3 bases and J dropped 4; count of bases not matched to a gene: 6.

This clone has a handful of counts. The gene calls are TRBV5-1 and TRBJ1-2, with D possibly TRBD1 on 5 matching bases. This CDR3 spans 15 amino acids. The V and J ends lost 5 bases and 7 bases respectively, with 21 bases between them. Germline V CDR1 and CDR2: SGHRS, YFSETQ. CDR3 sequence: CASSATGSIGGGYTF. The CDR3 region has the DNA TGCGCCAGCAGTGCCACAGGTTCCATAGGTGGTGGCTACACCTTC.

This clone was observed once. The chain recombines TRBV19 with TRBJ2-4; 9 bases agree with TRBD1. CDR3 length: 14 residues. V shed 5 bases, J shed 8 bases, and the junction held 7 bases outside the gene matches. Germline assignment: CDR1 LNHDA and CDR2 SQIVND (reference sequence). The CDR3 DNA sequence: TGTGCCAGTAGTCTGGGACAGGGCGGCTACATTCAGTACTTC. Translated: CASSLGQGGYIQYF.

This chain uses TRBV9 with TRBJ2-7, with 10 bases matching TRBD2. Germline values: CDR1 SGDLS, CDR2 YYNGEE. This CDR3 is built from 14 residues. The V and J ends lost 4 bases and 5 bases, in that order; junction bases with no gene match: 6. The CDR3 loop reads CASSRIGTSDEQYF. CDR3 nucleotides: TGTGCCAGCAGCCGAATCGGGACTAGCGACGAGCAGTACTTC.

This clone appeared a few times. The chain carries TRBV19 and TRBJ1-1; D unclear. The CDR3 sequence is 12 residues long. Germline V lookup: CDR1 LNHDA, CDR2 SQIVND (reference sequence). The V end lost 6 bases, the J end lost 4 bases, and 9 bases lay between the germline ends. The CDR3, as DNA: TGTGCCAGTAGGGAGGGAGGCACTGAAGCTTTCTTT. Its translation is CASREGGTEAFF.

This clone was detected only once. The rearrangement joins TRBV18 to TRBJ1-2, with D possibly being TRBD1 (6 bases). The CDR3 loop spans 17 amino acids. The germline V and J ends were trimmed by 3 bases and 0 bases, with 17 bases remaining between them. Germline V gene data show CDR1 as KGHSH and CDR2 as LQKENI. The CDR3 here is CASSPLPPGGANYGYTF. DNA for the CDR3: TGTGCCAGCTCACCCCTCCCCCCGGGGGGCGCTAACTATGGCTACACCTTC. Complete variable domain (other parts from reference TRBV18 and TRBJ1-2): NAGVMQNPRHLVRRRGQEARLRCSPMKGHSHVYWYRQLPEEGLKFMVYLQKENIIDESGMPKERFSAEFPKEGPSILRIQQVVRGDSAAYFCASSPLPPGGANYGYTFGSGTRLTVV.

This chain joins TRBV30 and TRBJ1-5, with 8 bases fitting TRBD1. The J segment lost 6 bases and the V segment lost 0 bases, leaving 4 bases of the junction unmatched. The CDR3 extends over 14 amino acids. Germline values: CDR1 GTSNPN, CDR2 SVGIG (reference sequence). The CDR3 DNA reads TGTGCCTGGAGTGTAACAGGGGGAGGTCAGCCCCAGCATTTT. Translation gives CAWSVTGGGQPQHF.

The chain has TRBV6-6 and TRBJ2-7, with TRBD2 as a possible D gene (5 bases). CDR3 size: 14 residues. CDR1 and CDR2 from the germline V gene are MNHNY and SVGAGI (reference sequence). V lost 4 bases and J lost 0, with 10 bases in between. CDR3 bases: TGTGCCAGCAGTTCAGCGGTTAGCTCCTACGAGCAGTACTTC. Its translation is CASSSAVSSYEQYF.

Concerning this clone itself: Other nucleotide sequences in the sample specify the same CDR3. The V gene is TRBV5-4, the J gene TRBJ2-7, with 8 positions matching TRBD2. Germline V lookup: CDR1 SGHNT, CDR2 YYREEE (reference sequence). V lost 0 bases to trimming and J lost 2 bases; unmatched junction nucleotides: 4. CDR3 length: 15 residues. CDR3 sequence (DNA): TGTGCCAGCAGCTTGGAAGCGGGGGATCCCTACGAGCAGTACTTC. Translated, it gives CASSLEAGDPYEQYF.

DNA of the CDR3: TGTGCCAGCAGTGACCCCGGGCGGGGGGCTGGGGCCTACGAGCAGTACTTC. Protein: CASSDPGRGAGAYEQYF. The J gene is TRBJ2-7, the V gene TRBV6-1, with 8 nucleotides matching TRBD2. J lost 2 bases, V lost 3 bases, and 12 bases had no gene match. This CDR3 region has 17 residues. Germline V gene sequence: CDR1 MNHNS, CDR2 SASEGT.

This clone was observed once. This chain uses TRBV6-5 with TRBJ1-4; D call uncertain. V was shortened by 0 bases and J by 7 bases, with 6 bases between the two germline ends. Germline V lookup: CDR1 MNHEY, CDR2 SVGAGI. This CDR3 is 13 amino acids long. The CDR3 spells CASSYSPSEKLFF. The CDR3 bases are TGTGCCAGCAGTTACTCCCCATCTGAAAAACTGTTTTTT.

V is TRBV9 and J is TRBJ2-4, with D maybe TRBD2 (6 bases). Trimming took off 0 bases at V and 5 bases at J, with 12 bases between the two ends. CDR3 size: 15 residues. Germline CDR1 reads SGDLS; CDR2 reads YYNGEE. The DNA for the CDR3 is TGTGCCAGCAGCGTAGACCCCTGGGGGGAAAACATTCAGTACTTC. Translating gives CASSVDPWGENIQYF. Filled out from reference TRBV9 and TRBJ2-4, the complete variable domain reads DSGVTQTPKHLITATGQRVTLRCSPRSGDLSVYWYQQSLDQGLQFLIQYYNGEERAKGNILERFSAQQFPDLHSELNLSSLELGDSALYFCASSVDPWGENIQYFGAGTRLSVL.

The chain has TRBV25-1 and TRBJ1-1; D gene uncertain. The CDR3 consists of 14 residues. V dropped 4 bases and J dropped 0 bases, with 9 bases sitting between them. The V gene's germline CDR1 is MGHDK and CDR2 SYGVNS. The CDR3: CASSGSPVNTEAFF. Here the CDR3 DNA reads TGTGCCAGCAGTGGATCCCCAGTGAACACTGAAGCTTTCTTT.

In its sample, this clone was seen once. This chain links TRBV19 with TRBJ2-5; TRBD2 matches at 9 bases. The trim removed 4 bases at V and 5 bases at J, leaving 8 bases unmatched. Germline lookup yields CDR1 LNHDA and CDR2 SQIVND (reference sequence). The CDR3 is 15 residues long. CDR3 sequence: CASSKRSSGVETQYF. For the CDR3, the DNA is TGTGCCAGTAGTAAGAGATCTAGCGGGGTGGAGACCCAGTACTTC.

This chain joins TRBV6-1 and TRBJ2-5, with D possibly TRBD2 on 6 matching bases. The CDR3 extends over 14 amino acids. The V gene lost 7 bases and the J gene lost 3 bases, with 15 bases spanning the gap. Germline CDR1 and CDR2: MNHNS and SASEGT. Written as DNA, the CDR3 is TGTGCCAGCACCCACGGGACTGGGAAAGAGACCCAGTACTTC. It yields the protein CASTHGTGKETQYF.

The chain recombines TRBV29-1 with TRBJ1-1; 10 bases are a match to TRBD1. V dropped 8 bases and J dropped 5; count of bases not matched to a gene: 5. This CDR3 comprises 12 residues. CDR1 and CDR2 from the germline V gene are SQVTM and ANQGSEA. The CDR3 sequence: CSSRTGGTEAFF. As DNA, the CDR3 is TGCAGCTCCCGGACAGGGGGGACTGAAGCTTTCTTT.

This chain joins TRBV5-4 and TRBJ1-6; D is possibly TRBD1 (5 bases). The ends were cut back, 4 bases at V and 9 bases at J, with 17 bases in the middle. The CDR3 runs 15 residues. Germline CDR1 and CDR2: SGHNT and YYREEE (reference sequence). The CDR3 region is CASSSGGASASPLHF. Written as DNA, the CDR3 is TGTGCCAGCAGCAGTGGTGGGGCTTCGGCTTCACCCCTCCACTTT. The variable domain in full, completed from reference TRBV5-4 and TRBJ1-6, reads ETGVTQSPTHLIKTRGQQVTLRCSSQSGHNTVSWYQQALGQGPQFIFQYYREEENGRGNFPPRFSGLQFPNYSSELNVNALELDDSALYLCASSSGGASASPLHFGNGTRLTVT.

CDR3 nucleotide sequence: TGTGCCAGCAGCTTAACCCCGACAGACACCTACGAGCAGTACTTC. The encoded protein is CASSLTPTDTYEQYF. The chain is built from TRBV11-2 and TRBJ2-7; D is perhaps TRBD1 (5 bases). Per the germline V gene, CDR1 is SGHAT and CDR2 is FQNNGV. The V end lost 2 bases, the J end lost 2 bases, and 13 bases lay between the germline ends. CDR3 size: 15 residues.

The genes are TRBV30 and TRBJ1-2; possible D gene TRBD1, 6 bases. The CDR3 contains 11 residues. The V end was cut by 1 base, the J end by 8 bases, with 8 bases between. Germline V gene sequence: CDR1 GTSNPN, CDR2 SVGIG (reference sequence). Here the CDR3 DNA reads TGTGCCTGGAGTGAGAGGGGGGGCTACACCTTC. Protein sequence: CAWSERGGYTF.

This chain links TRBV18 with TRBJ2-1, with TRBD1 identical over 8 bases. The J segment lost 7 bases and the V segment lost 3 bases, leaving 11 bases of the junction unmatched. The CDR3 totals 16 residues. The germline V gene has CDR1 KGHSH and CDR2 LQKENI. The CDR3 protein is CASSPIKDRVRNEQFF. CDR3 bases: TGTGCCAGCTCACCGATTAAGGACAGGGTTCGAAATGAGCAGTTCTTC.